This record looks at one TCR beta chain sequence and its context. Sequencing was performed with immunoSEQ multiplex PCR; in TCRdb, only in-frame clones are kept and a portion is missing. Of about 200,000 clones listed, less than 85% are singletons. The data were obtained in a study of blood T cell repertoires in COVID-19. About the research overall: PBMCs, B-cell-depleted T cells, or T cells were the source of the cDNA or gDNA that made up the material.

Germline V gene data show CDR1 as ENHRY and CDR2 as SYGVKD. V dropped 6 bases and J dropped 0; count of bases not matched to a gene: 8. This CDR3 contains 15 residues. The gene calls are TRBV10-3 and TRBJ2-7; 7 bases line up with TRBD1. The receptor comes from an older woman with acute or convalescent COVID-19. Input material: peripheral blood. CDR3 DNA sequence: TGTGCCATCAGCCGGGACAGCGGAAGCTCCTACGAGCAGTACTTC. It encodes CAISRDSGSSYEQYF.